The clone carrying this TCR beta chain was counted between two and nine times. What it recognizes is unknown. The data were obtained in a study of T cell repertoires in cytomegalovirus infection. Study as a whole: HLA-B-restricted CMV epitopes that are well studied were used alongside recently identified HLA-C-restricted ones. Both a matching HLA type and CMV infection were indicated by public TCR beta signatures.

This CDR3 has 14 residues. Germline CDR1 is SGHVS and CDR2 is FQNEAQ. Trimming cost V 5 bases and J 3 bases, with 12 bases left between them. One entry per CDR3 protein, called by TCRdb with MiXCR from the reads. This sample has a few hundred thousand distinct CDR3 sequences, with approximately 32% found just once. The input for sequencing was cultured PBMCs, taken from culture after CMV antigen stimulation. This sequence was found in a human donor in good health (CMV status not recorded). Some clones in this sample may be carry-over from other donors' samples. The J gene is TRBJ2-3, the V gene TRBV7-8; D is undetermined. The CDR3 sequence: CASSPPGSTDTQYF. The DNA of the CDR3 is TGTGCCAGCAGCCCGCCCGGGTCGACAGATACGCAGTATTTT.